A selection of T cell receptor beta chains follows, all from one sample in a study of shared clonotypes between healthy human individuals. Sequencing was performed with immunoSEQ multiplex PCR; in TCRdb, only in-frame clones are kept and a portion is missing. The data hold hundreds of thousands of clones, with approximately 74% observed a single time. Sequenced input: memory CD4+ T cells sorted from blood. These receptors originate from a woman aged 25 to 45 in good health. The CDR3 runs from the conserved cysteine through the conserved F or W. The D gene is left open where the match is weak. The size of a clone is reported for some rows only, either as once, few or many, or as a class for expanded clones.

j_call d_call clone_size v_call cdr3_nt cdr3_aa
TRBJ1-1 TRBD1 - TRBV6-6 TGTGCCAGCAGGGCGGGACAGCAGAACACTGAAGCTTTCTTT CASRAGQQNTEAFF
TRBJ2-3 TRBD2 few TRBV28 TGTGCCAGCAGTTTAGGCTCTAGCGGGAGGGCGCTCACAGATACGCAGTATTTT CASSLGSSGRALTDTQYF
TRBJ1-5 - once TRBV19 TGTGCCAGTAGCCGCCTGGGTAGGGATAGTAATCAGCCCCAGCATTTT CASSRLGRDSNQPQHF
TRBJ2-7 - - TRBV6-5 TGTGCCAGCAGTTACGTTGGGAGCTCCTACGAGCAGTACTTC CASSYVGSSYEQYF
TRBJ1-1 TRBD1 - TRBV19 TGTGCCAGTACCCCACGACAGGGTGGCACTGAAGCTTTCTTT CASTPRQGGTEAFF
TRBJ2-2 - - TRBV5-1 TGCGCCAGCAGCTTCACAGGGCGTGGAACCGGGGAGCTGTTTTTT CASSFTGRGTGELFF
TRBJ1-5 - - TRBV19 TGTGCCAGTAGTATTGAGAGGCGGTTAAGTCAGCCCCAGCATTTT CASSIERRLSQPQHF
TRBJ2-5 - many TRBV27 TGTGCCAGCAGTTCCCAGACAGGCTCCCAAGAGACCCAGTACTTC CASSSQTGSQETQYF
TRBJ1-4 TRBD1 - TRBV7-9 TGTGCCACCCCCCCGGGACAGTCTTCTAACGAAAAACTGTTTTTT CATPPGQSSNEKLFF
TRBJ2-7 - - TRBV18 TGTGCCAGCTCACCTACAGGGATCCACGAGCAGTACTTC CASSPTGIHEQYF
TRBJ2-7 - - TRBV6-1 TGTGCCACCCTGCGGGACGGATTATACGAGCAGTACTTC CATLRDGLYEQYF
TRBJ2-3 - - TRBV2 TGTGCCAGCAGAGCAGGACAGCTAGATACGCAGTATTTT CASRAGQLDTQYF
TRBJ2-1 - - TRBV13 TGTGCCAGCAGCTTACCCCTTGAGGGAGCTAATGAGCAGTTCTTC CASSLPLEGANEQFF
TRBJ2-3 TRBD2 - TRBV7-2 TGTGCCAGCAGCTTGGTCGCGGGACTAGCAGGGGATACGCAGTATTTT CASSLVAGLAGDTQYF
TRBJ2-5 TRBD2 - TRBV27 TGTGCCAGCAGCGCTAGCGGAGCTGGGCCCCGGACCCAGTACTTC CASSASGAGPRTQYF
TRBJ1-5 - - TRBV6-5 TGTGCCAGCAGAGTCGACGGGAATCAGCCCCAGCATTTT CASRVDGNQPQHF
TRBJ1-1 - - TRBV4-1 TGCGCCAGCAGCCAAACAAACCGGGAGGACACTGAAGCTTTCTTT CASSQTNREDTEAFF
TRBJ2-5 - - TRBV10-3 TGTGCCATCAGTGAGCTGGACTCCCAGTACTTC CAISELDSQYF
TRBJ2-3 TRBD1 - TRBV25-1 TGTGCCAGCAGGGACAGGGGGGCAGATACGCAGTATTTT CASRDRGADTQYF
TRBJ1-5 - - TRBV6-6 TGTGCCAGCAGGGGTTATAGCAATCAGCCCCAGCATTTT CASRGYSNQPQHF
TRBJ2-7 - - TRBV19 TGTGCCAGTAGTGCGCTGTTTCCCTACGAGCAGTACTTC CASSALFPYEQYF
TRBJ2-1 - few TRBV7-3 TGTGCCAGCAACCTGGGACTGGCGGACAATGAGCAGTTCTTC CASNLGLADNEQFF
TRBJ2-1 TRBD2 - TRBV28 TGTGCCAGCAGTCTACCTTGGACTAGCGGAAATGAGCAGTTCTTC CASSLPWTSGNEQFF
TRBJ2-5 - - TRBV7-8 TGTGCCAGCAGCTTAAGGCCTATCCAAGAGACCCAGTACTTC CASSLRPIQETQYF
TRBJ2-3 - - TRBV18 TGTGCCAGCTCACCACTAGTAAATACGCAGTATTTT CASSPLVNTQYF
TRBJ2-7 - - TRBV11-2 TGTGCCAGCAGCTTAGATAATATGTCCATCGGCTCCTACGAGCAGTACTTC CASSLDNMSIGSYEQYF
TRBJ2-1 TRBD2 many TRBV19 TGTGCCAGTAGCCAAGGACTAGCGGGACTTACACCTTACAATGAGCAGTTCTTC CASSQGLAGLTPYNEQFF
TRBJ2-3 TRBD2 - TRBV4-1 TGCGCCAGCAGCCAAACAACCGGGACTAGCGGGCCTAAGTATTTT CASSQTTGTSGPKYF
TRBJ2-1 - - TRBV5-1 TGCGCCAGCAGCTTGGGTGTGGAAAACAATGAGCAGTTCTTC CASSLGVENNEQFF
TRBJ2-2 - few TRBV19 TGTGCCAGTAGTATTGGGGGATCCTACACTGGGGAGCTGTTTTTT CASSIGGSYTGELFF
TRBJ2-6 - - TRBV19 TGTGCCAGTAGTGCAAAAACGAGCTCTGGGGCCAACGTCCTGACTTTC CASSAKTSSGANVLTF
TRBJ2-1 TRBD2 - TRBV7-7 TGTGCCAGCAGCCAAATAGCGGGAGGCAGGGGTGAGCAGTTCTTC CASSQIAGGRGEQFF
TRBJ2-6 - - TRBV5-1 TGCGCCAGCAGCTTGTTGGGGGCTGGGGCCAACGTCCTGACTTTC CASSLLGAGANVLTF
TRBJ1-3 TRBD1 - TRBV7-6 TGTGCCAGCAGCTTAGAACGACAGGGTTTTGGAAACACCATATATTTT CASSLERQGFGNTIYF
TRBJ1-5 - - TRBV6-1 TGTGCCAGCAGTCAGGGTTCGCCCAATCAGCCCCAGCATTTT CASSQGSPNQPQHF
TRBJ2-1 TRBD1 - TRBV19 TGTGCCAGTAGTTCCGGACAGGGTCTGCTTAATGAGCAGTTCTTC CASSSGQGLLNEQFF
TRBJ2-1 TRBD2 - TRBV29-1 TGCAGCGTTGATTCGGGGGGGAGCGGGAATGAGCAGTTCTTC CSVDSGGSGNEQFF
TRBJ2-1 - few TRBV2 TGTGCCAGCAGGGAGCAGGTCGTCTCCTACAATGAGCAGTTCTTC CASREQVVSYNEQFF
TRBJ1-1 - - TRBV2 TGTGCCAGCAGGGGTCGCGGGGGCACTGAAGCTTTCTTT CASRGRGGTEAFF
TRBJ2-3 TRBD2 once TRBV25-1 TGTGCCAGCAGTGAAAGGGGAGGGGTGAGGGGCACAGATACGCAGTATTTT CASSERGGVRGTDTQYF
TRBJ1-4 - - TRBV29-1 TGCAGCGTCCTATCCTTCCACACTGGGGGGCTCAGAGAAAAACTGTTTTTT CSVLSFHTGGLREKLFF
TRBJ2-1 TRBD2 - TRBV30 TGTGCCTGGAGTGTTTTTGGACTAGCGAATATCGATGAGCAGTTCTTC CAWSVFGLANIDEQFF
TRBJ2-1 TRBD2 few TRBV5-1 TGCGCCAGCATCTTGACTAGCGGAGGGTACAATGAGCAGTTCTTC CASILTSGGYNEQFF
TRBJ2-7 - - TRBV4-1 TGCGCCAGCAGCCAAGGAAGGAGGCTCGGGAATGACGAGCAGTACTTC CASSQGRRLGNDEQYF
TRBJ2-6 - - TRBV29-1 TGCAGCGTTGCCGGGGGATTAAGACCTGGGGCCAACGTCCTGACTTTC CSVAGGLRPGANVLTF
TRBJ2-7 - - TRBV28 TGTGCCAGCAGTTTAATTTGGGCTGACGAGCAGTACTTC CASSLIWADEQYF
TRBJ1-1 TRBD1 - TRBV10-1 TGCGCCAGCAGTGGAGACAGGGGACCTCCGGGCACTGAAGCTTTCTTT CASSGDRGPPGTEAFF
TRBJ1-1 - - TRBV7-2 TGTGCCAGCAGCGGACACCAGGGCACTGAAGCTTTCTTT CASSGHQGTEAFF
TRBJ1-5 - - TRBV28 TGTGCCAGCAGTCCGAAGGGGACACATGTTAATCAGCCCCAGCATTTT CASSPKGTHVNQPQHF
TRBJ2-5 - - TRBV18 TGTGCCAGCTCACCACTGGGTCAACAGGCCTCGGGGACCCAGTACTTC CASSPLGQQASGTQYF
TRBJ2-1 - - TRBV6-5 TGTGCCAGCAGTTACGGTGTACAGGGTGAGCAGTTCTTC CASSYGVQGEQFF
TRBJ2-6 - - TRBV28 TGTGCCAGCAGCTTGGCCTCGGGACACCCCTCTGGGGCCAACGTCCTGACTTTC CASSLASGHPSGANVLTF
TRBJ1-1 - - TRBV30 TGTGCCTGGAGTGTTGGGAACACCAACACTGAAGCTTTCTTT CAWSVGNTNTEAFF
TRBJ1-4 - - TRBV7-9 TGTGCCAGCAGCTTCCGGGAGCCTAATGAAAAACTGTTTTTT CASSFREPNEKLFF
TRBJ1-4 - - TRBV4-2 TGTGCCAGCAGCCCCTCCGGAGGGCACATCCTAAAACAGTTACTGTTTTTT CASSPSGGHILKQLLFF
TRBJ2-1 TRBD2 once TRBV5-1 TGCGCCAGCAGCTTGGTGCCTAGCGGGAGCTCCTACAATGAGCAGTTCTTC CASSLVPSGSSYNEQFF
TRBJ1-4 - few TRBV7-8 TGTGCCAGCAGCCCCCCTGCCGGAGCTAATGAAAAACTGTTTTTT CASSPPAGANEKLFF
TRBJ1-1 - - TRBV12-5 TGTGCTAGTGGTTTGGGGGGGAGCATCGAAGCTTTCTTT CASGLGGSIEAFF
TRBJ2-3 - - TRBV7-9 TGTGCCAGCAGCCCCCTGGGGAGGACAACCCAGTTAGATACGCAGTATTTT CASSPLGRTTQLDTQYF